The rows below give T cell receptor beta chains drawn from one sample of a study of blood T cell repertoires in COVID-19. The assay was immunoSEQ multiplex PCR, and TCRdb's table has in-frame clones only and misses some. The table lists fewer than 250,000 clones, over 70% of them singletons. The sample consisted of PBMCs or T cells enriched from blood (not recorded which). All receptors derive from a woman aged 25 to 45 who had been exposed to COVID-19. Both conserved end residues are part of each CDR3. A D gene is named only where the DNA matches it firmly. Clone size is stated in some rows and not others, as once, few, many or a class when expanded.

CDR3	DNA	size	V	J	D
CASSLSSDTQYF	TGCGCCAGCAGCTTGTCTTCAGATACGCAGTATTTT	-	TRBV5-1	TRBJ2-3	-
CASSLIRGLEQYF	TGTGCCAGCAGTCTAATCAGGGGGCTAGAGCAGTACTTC	-	TRBV12-3/TRBV12-4	TRBJ2-7	TRBD1
CASSVDGLFYNEQFF	TGTGCCAGCAGCGTAGATGGGCTTTTCTACAATGAGCAGTTCTTC	-	TRBV9	TRBJ2-1	-
CASSTNRVNYGYTF	TGTGCCAGTAGTACTAACAGGGTGAACTATGGCTACACCTTC	-	TRBV19	TRBJ1-2	-
CSVVGGNIAKNIQYF	TGCAGCGTTGTTGGCGGAAATATAGCCAAAAACATTCAGTACTTC	-	TRBV29-1	TRBJ2-4	-
CASSGTSGDSSYNEQFF	TGTGCCAGCAGTGGGACTAGCGGGGATAGCTCCTACAATGAGCAGTTCTTC	-	TRBV2	TRBJ2-1	TRBD2
CASSGVSRGIDANEQFF	TGTGCCAGTAGTGGCGTGAGTCGGGGGATAGACGCCAATGAGCAGTTCTTC	few	TRBV19	TRBJ2-1	-
CASSLAGQGNGYTF	TGTGCCAGCAGTTTAGCAGGGCAGGGAAATGGCTACACCTTC	-	TRBV28	TRBJ1-2	-
CASTRSATYNEQFF	TGTGCCAGCACTCGGAGTGCGACCTACAATGAGCAGTTCTTC	-	TRBV6-5	TRBJ2-1	-
CASSIGDRGGSGELFF	TGTGCCAGTAGTATCGGAGACAGGGGAGGGAGCGGGGAGCTGTTTTTT	-	TRBV19	TRBJ2-2	-
CASSPPRAGGTEKLFF	TGTGCCAGCTCACCACCGAGGGCAGGGGGTACTGAAAAACTGTTTTTT	-	TRBV18	TRBJ1-4	TRBD1
CSVEGRRNNEQFF	TGCAGCGTTGAGGGCAGGCGAAACAATGAGCAGTTCTTC	-	TRBV29-1	TRBJ2-1	-
CASSDSGTSYGEQFF	TGTGCCAGTAGTGATTCCGGGACTAGCTACGGTGAGCAGTTCTTC	-	TRBV19	TRBJ2-1	TRBD2